These 21 T cell receptor beta chains came from one sample sequenced in a study of OX40 agonist ivuxolimab in advanced cancers. Sequencing used immunoSEQ multiplex PCR; TCRdb keeps in-frame clones, though not all of them. The sample lists about 83,000 clones; around 92% were seen once. The specimen was CD4+ or CD8+ T cells sorted from blood, collected in a trial of the OX40 agonist ivuxolimab. The receptors shown here come from an adult with an advanced solid tumor such as melanoma, head and neck, liver or kidney cancer.

J is TRBJ2-5 and V is TRBV5-6; D call uncertain. Germline V gene sequence: CDR1 SGHDT, CDR2 YYEEEE. The V gene lost 5 bases and the J gene lost 1 base, with 12 bases spanning the gap. The CDR3 extends over 14 amino acids. The CDR3 DNA sequence: TGTGCCAGCAGTGCGTCTCCGGCCCAAGAGACCCAGTACTTC. Its translation: CASSASPAQETQYF.

The V gene is TRBV5-6, the J gene TRBJ2-1; D ambiguous. The germline gives CDR1 SGHDT, CDR2 YYEEEE. The V end lost 4 bases, the J end lost 7 bases, and 18 bases lay between the germline ends. CDR3 length: 15 residues. CDR3 DNA: TGTGCCAGCAGCCTGGCCAGGCCCCTCCTAAATGAGCAGTTCTTC. This gives the protein CASSLARPLLNEQFF.

The V call is TRBV19, the J call TRBJ2-3; tentative D call: TRBD2 (7 bases). Germline CDR1 is LNHDA and CDR2 is SQIVND (reference sequence). The CDR3 totals 15 residues. V lost 6 bases, J lost 6 bases, and 19 bases lay in between. The CDR3, as DNA: TGTGCCAGTAGCCCTTCGGGGGGCCATATGGATACGCAGTATTTT. Its translation: CASSPSGGHMDTQYF.

This sequence joins TRBV27 and TRBJ2-7, with D perhaps given as TRBD1 or TRBD2 (5 bases each). V lost 5 bases and J 2 bases, leaving 13 bases between the germline ends. The CDR3 has 14 amino acids. Looked up from germline, CDR1 is MNHEY and CDR2 is SMNVEV (reference sequence). CDR3 in DNA: TGTGCCAGCAGTACGGGACCCGAGACCTACGAGCAGTACTTC. Residues: CASSTGPETYEQYF.

This chain joins TRBV9 and TRBJ1-3; D is undetermined. V lost 4 bases and J 2 bases, leaving 4 bases between the germline ends. This CDR3 is 12 amino acids long. Germline V gives CDR1 SGDLS, CDR2 YYNGEE. CDR3 DNA: TGTGCCAGCAGCCCACCTGGAAACACCATATATTTT. This codes for CASSPPGNTIYF.

The V gene is TRBV6-5, the J gene TRBJ2-7; 9 nucleotides match TRBD1. Germline V lookup: CDR1 MNHEY, CDR2 SVGAGI. V was pared by 4 bases and J by 2 bases, with 9 bases of the junction left unmatched. The CDR3 loop spans 16 amino acids. The CDR3 DNA is TGTGCCAGCAGTTCCTCCTTAGGACAGGGGACCTACGAGCAGTACTTC. This codes for CASSSSLGQGTYEQYF.

This clone was counted a single time. The chain recombines TRBV9 with TRBJ2-5; TRBD1 matches at 12 bases. CDR1 and CDR2 (germline): SGDLS, YYNGEE. J lost 5 bases, V lost 4 bases, and 6 bases had no gene match. The length of the CDR3 is 15 residues. CDR3 protein: CASSLGQGASETQYF. The CDR3 DNA sequence: TGTGCCAGCAGCCTGGGACAGGGGGCGTCGGAGACCCAGTACTTC.

This chain links TRBV9 with TRBJ2-5; D is perhaps TRBD1 or TRBD2 (5 bases each). CDR3 length: 15 residues. The V end was cut by 0 bases, the J end by 9 bases, with 18 bases between. Germline lookup yields CDR1 SGDLS and CDR2 YYNGEE. This CDR3 reads CASSVAGAGTEAQYF. The CDR3 region has the DNA TGTGCCAGCAGCGTAGCGGGTGCAGGGACGGAGGCCCAGTACTTC.

CDR3 bases: TGTGCCAGTAGTGGGCGGTACAATGAGCAGTTCTTC. This codes for CASSGRYNEQFF. The gene calls are TRBV19 and TRBJ2-1; D not resolved. The V and J ends lost 5 bases and 4 bases respectively, with 6 bases between them. The CDR3 runs to 12 residues. CDR1 is LNHDA and CDR2 is SQIVND in the germline V gene (reference sequence).

The gene calls are TRBV6-1 and TRBJ2-5, with TRBD1 matching 10 bases. V shed 1 base and J 5 bases; nucleotides not matched to a gene: 10. CDR3 size: 17 residues. Per the germline V gene, CDR1 is MNHNS and CDR2 is SASEGT. CDR3 coding DNA: TGTGCCAGCAGTGAAGGGGCGACAGGGGGCTCCCGGGAGACCCAGTACTTC. This sequence encodes CASSEGATGGSRETQYF.

V and J are TRBV27 and TRBJ2-7; D may be TRBD1 (6 bases). Trimming took 4 bases from V and 0 from J, leaving 10 bases between them. Germline values: CDR1 MNHEY, CDR2 SMNVEV (reference sequence). The CDR3 extends over 14 amino acids. CDR3 sequence: CASSYAGVSYEQYF. The CDR3 DNA reads TGTGCCAGCAGTTATGCAGGGGTCTCCTACGAGCAGTACTTC.

CDR3 amino acids: CASTKGGGTEAFF. The CDR3 bases are TGTGCCAGCACCAAAGGGGGAGGCACTGAAGCTTTCTTT. This chain uses TRBV11-2 with TRBJ1-1; D is possibly TRBD1 (6 bases). V shed 7 bases and J shed 4 bases, with 13 bases lying between them. The CDR3 runs 13 residues. Germline V gene sequence: CDR1 SGHAT, CDR2 FQNNGV.

V usage is TRBV5-6 and J usage is TRBJ2-5; unclear D gene. Germline CDR1 is SGHDT and CDR2 is YYEEEE. The CDR3 extends over 14 amino acids. The germline V and J ends were trimmed by 0 bases and 2 bases, with 8 bases remaining between them. This chain's CDR3 is CASSLAAAQETQYF. The CDR3 nucleotides read TGTGCCAGCAGCTTGGCCGCAGCACAAGAGACCCAGTACTTC. Combining the CDR3 with reference TRBV5-6 and TRBJ2-5 gives the whole variable domain DAGVTQSPTHLIKTRGQQVTLRCSPKSGHDTVSWYQQALGQGPQFIFQYYEEEERQRGNFPDRFSGHQFPNYSSELNVNALLLGDSALYLCASSLAAAQETQYFGPGTRLLVL.

The rearrangement links TRBV6-1 to TRBJ2-7, with a possible D match to TRBD2 (7 bases). Germline values: CDR1 MNHNS, CDR2 SASEGT. CDR3 size: 16 residues. V dropped 2 bases and J dropped 0 bases, with 14 bases sitting between them. In DNA, the CDR3 is TGTGCCAGCAGTGAATGGACGGGGGGCGGCTCCTACGAGCAGTACTTC. It is translated as CASSEWTGGGSYEQYF.

This chain uses TRBV5-1 with TRBJ2-7; tentatively, D is TRBD1 or TRBD2 (6 bases each). Germline-derived CDR1 and CDR2 are SGHRS and YFSETQ. The CDR3 has 17 residues. Trimming left V 3 bases short and J 0 bases short, with 19 bases between. DNA of the CDR3: TGCGCCAGCAGCTCCGGATGGGGGGCGGACAACTCCTACGAGCAGTACTTC. As protein: CASSSGWGADNSYEQYF. The full variable domain, completed using reference TRBV5-1 and TRBJ2-7, is KAGVTQTPRYLIKTRGQQVTLSCSPISGHRSVSWYQQTPGQGLQFLFEYFSETQRNKGNFPGRFSGRQFSNSRSEMNVSTLELGDSALYLCASSSGWGADNSYEQYFGPGTRLTVT.

The chain joins TRBV30 to TRBJ2-7; weak D call: TRBD2 (5 bases). Germline CDR1 GTSNPN, CDR2 SVGIG (reference sequence). V lost 1 base and J 2 bases, leaving 9 bases between the germline ends. This CDR3 region has 13 residues. CDR3 coding DNA: TGTGCCTGGAGTGGTGCGGGCGCCTACGAGCAGTACTTC. It specifies CAWSGAGAYEQYF.

J is TRBJ2-7 and V is TRBV7-3, with TRBD2 matching 12 bases. The V gene's germline CDR1 is SGHTA and CDR2 FQGTGA. CDR3 size: 18 residues. V shed 5 bases and J 0 bases; nucleotides not matched to a gene: 11. CDR3 nucleotides: TGTGCCAGCAGCGCAGGACTAGCGGGGCCCCCGCGCTCCTACGAGCAGTACTTC. It encodes CASSAGLAGPPRSYEQYF.

The chain has TRBV5-1 and TRBJ2-3, with 10 nucleotides matching TRBD1. The CDR3 consists of 16 residues. The J segment lost 4 bases and the V segment lost 4 bases, leaving 9 bases of the junction unmatched. CDR1 and CDR2 (germline): SGHRS, YFSETQ. CDR3 in amino acids: CASSGPGQGIADTQYF. CDR3 coding DNA: TGCGCCAGCAGCGGGCCGGGACAGGGGATAGCAGATACGCAGTATTTT. Supplemented by reference TRBV5-1 and TRBJ2-3, the full variable domain reads KAGVTQTPRYLIKTRGQQVTLSCSPISGHRSVSWYQQTPGQGLQFLFEYFSETQRNKGNFPGRFSGRQFSNSRSEMNVSTLELGDSALYLCASSGPGQGIADTQYFGPGTRLTVL.

This chain links TRBV9 with TRBJ2-5; 14 bases are a match to TRBD2. J lost 9 bases, V lost 0 bases, and 10 bases had no gene match. The CDR3 runs 17 residues. The germline CDR1 and CDR2 sequences are SGDLS and YYNGEE. The CDR3 DNA sequence: TGTGCCAGCAGCGTAGAGACTAGCGGGGGGGCCTATTTCCCCCAGTACTTC. Its translation: CASSVETSGGAYFPQYF.

The chain links TRBV6-4 to TRBJ1-5, with D perhaps matching TRBD1 (6 bases). V was clipped by 6 bases and J by 2 bases, with 11 bases between them. The CDR3 totals 14 residues. The germline gives CDR1 MRHNA, CDR2 SNTAGT. CDR3 residues: CASRVGQRNQPQHF. As DNA, the CDR3 is TGTGCCAGCAGAGTCGGACAGCGCAATCAGCCCCAGCATTTT.

The V gene is TRBV29-1, the J gene TRBJ2-1; the D gene is possibly TRBD2 (6 bases). The V end lost 1 base, the J end lost 0 bases, and 22 bases lay between the germline ends. CDR3 length equals 19 residues. Looked up from germline, CDR1 is SQVTM and CDR2 is ANQGSEA. CDR3: CSVEGRTITLPSSYNEQFF. CDR3 nucleotide sequence: TGCAGCGTTGAAGGTCGGACTATTACCCTACCTAGCTCCTACAATGAGCAGTTCTTC.